The TCR beta chain described here comes from a study of blood T cell repertoires in COVID-19. Study information: Sites in the United States, Italy and Spain provided acute and convalescent COVID-19 samples. T cells, B-cell-depleted T cells, or PBMCs supplied cDNA or gDNA.

Germline CDR1 SGDLS, CDR2 YYNGEE. The CDR3 totals 15 residues. The V end lost 3 bases, the J end lost 2 bases, and 11 bases lay between the germline ends. In the authors' methods: For nucleated cells, counts were estimated from reference gene primer amplification. Clones were read by immunoSEQ multiplex PCR, and TCRdb kept only the in-frame ones, dropping some. V and J calls plus clone size are reproduced from that table; the DNA served to infer D and trimming. The table shows roughly 78,000 clones, with over 80% occurring only once. The sequence derives from a woman older than 75 with acute or convalescent COVID-19. The gene calls are TRBV9 and TRBJ2-2; tentative D call: TRBD2 (6 bases). The sequenced material came from peripheral blood. CDR3 sequence: CASSARGTNTGELFF. Here the CDR3 DNA reads TGTGCCAGCAGCGCTCGCGGGACCAACACCGGGGAGCTGTTTTTT.